The rows below give T cell receptor beta chains drawn from one sample of a study of T-cell memory formation after mild COVID-19. One entry per CDR3 protein results from TCRdb running MiXCR on the 5' RACE reads. The data contain roughly 150,000 distinct CDR3 sequences, over 10% of them seen just once; the ten biggest clones take up about 3.3%. Sequencing was carried out using PBMCs or a T cell subset sorted from them (not recorded which). These receptors were taken from a man younger than 35 who had mild COVID-19 (a few samples of this study predate the infection). Cell type and time point are not known. Both conserved end residues are trimmed from each CDR3. Fields, in order: V gene, J gene, CDR3 protein.

V gene: TRBV7-2; J gene: TRBJ1-2; CDR3 protein: ASSFGGNYGYT
V gene: TRBV5-4; J gene: TRBJ2-7; CDR3 protein: ASSAGLVNYEQY
V gene: TRBV5-4; J gene: TRBJ2-7; CDR3 protein: ASSSGQVTYEQY
V gene: TRBV6-2/TRBV6-3; J gene: TRBJ2-1; CDR3 protein: ASGDRGLSSYNEQF
V gene: TRBV29-1; J gene: TRBJ1-1; CDR3 protein: SVAGLNTEAF
V gene: TRBV7-9; J gene: TRBJ2-3; CDR3 protein: ASSLGQGSTDTQY
V gene: TRBV20-1; J gene: TRBJ2-5; CDR3 protein: SAIGTSGGQETQY
V gene: TRBV9; J gene: TRBJ2-2; CDR3 protein: ASSARGPSRELF
V gene: TRBV5-1; J gene: TRBJ1-1; CDR3 protein: ASSLRVATEAF
V gene: TRBV20-1; J gene: TRBJ2-3; CDR3 protein: SARDPGGSTDTQY
V gene: TRBV12-3/TRBV12-4; J gene: TRBJ1-5; CDR3 protein: ASSFKGNQPQH
V gene: TRBV7-2; J gene: TRBJ2-2; CDR3 protein: ASSLAKAGDTGELF
V gene: TRBV18; J gene: TRBJ2-7; CDR3 protein: ASSETGYEQY
V gene: TRBV4-1; J gene: TRBJ1-6; CDR3 protein: ASSQEGSWQGRSNEINSPLH
V gene: TRBV12-3/TRBV12-4; J gene: TRBJ2-7; CDR3 protein: ASSLGPSEEQY
V gene: TRBV4-1; J gene: TRBJ2-1; CDR3 protein: ASSQRWVSGLYNEQF
V gene: TRBV7-2; J gene: TRBJ2-5; CDR3 protein: ASSWVSETQY
V gene: TRBV3-1; J gene: TRBJ2-1; CDR3 protein: ASRQAGGGNYNEQF
V gene: TRBV12-3/TRBV12-4; J gene: TRBJ1-2; CDR3 protein: ASRPDSYGYT
V gene: TRBV12-3/TRBV12-4; J gene: TRBJ1-2; CDR3 protein: ASSPGRNGYT
V gene: TRBV6-5; J gene: TRBJ2-3; CDR3 protein: ASSPTSDTQY
V gene: TRBV28; J gene: TRBJ1-2; CDR3 protein: ASSFDLTTNYGYT
V gene: TRBV29-1; J gene: TRBJ1-2; CDR3 protein: SVEEGWRSSNYGYT
V gene: TRBV12-3/TRBV12-4; J gene: TRBJ1-5; CDR3 protein: ASSFVRQGERH
V gene: TRBV7-9; J gene: TRBJ1-5; CDR3 protein: ASSVGGFQPQH
V gene: TRBV28; J gene: TRBJ1-2; CDR3 protein: ASSLGGSRGGYT
V gene: TRBV5-1; J gene: TRBJ1-1; CDR3 protein: ASTKGRGTEAF
V gene: TRBV6-5; J gene: TRBJ2-3; CDR3 protein: ASSYSGGTPNTQY
V gene: TRBV6-5; J gene: TRBJ2-7; CDR3 protein: ASRAGLAGTYEQY
V gene: TRBV24-1; J gene: TRBJ2-5; CDR3 protein: ATSDGGEGETQY
V gene: TRBV7-2; J gene: TRBJ1-5; CDR3 protein: ASSLGPVGQPQH
V gene: TRBV7-6; J gene: TRBJ2-1; CDR3 protein: ASSPRSGQVWGNEQF
V gene: TRBV7-8; J gene: TRBJ1-5; CDR3 protein: ASSLGGQGQPQH
V gene: TRBV12-3/TRBV12-4; J gene: TRBJ2-5; CDR3 protein: ASSSRAGKETQY
V gene: TRBV5-1; J gene: TRBJ2-3; CDR3 protein: ASSPSGGDTDTQY
V gene: TRBV15; J gene: TRBJ2-7; CDR3 protein: ATSRQHRAEQY
V gene: TRBV6-2/TRBV6-3; J gene: TRBJ2-1; CDR3 protein: ASTFHAGGNEQF
V gene: TRBV5-4; J gene: TRBJ2-5; CDR3 protein: ASSFGSSETQY
V gene: TRBV4-3; J gene: TRBJ2-3; CDR3 protein: ASSQEAQSTDTQY
V gene: TRBV20-1; J gene: TRBJ2-1; CDR3 protein: SAGGWASGGNEQF
V gene: TRBV3-1; J gene: TRBJ2-1; CDR3 protein: ASSQEARVYNEQF
V gene: TRBV29-1; J gene: TRBJ1-2; CDR3 protein: SVRPSSYGYT
V gene: TRBV30; J gene: TRBJ1-2; CDR3 protein: AWTPGDGYT
V gene: TRBV18; J gene: TRBJ1-1; CDR3 protein: ASSPRETTPEAF
V gene: TRBV20-1; J gene: TRBJ1-4; CDR3 protein: SARPTGQEKLF
V gene: TRBV7-2; J gene: TRBJ2-3; CDR3 protein: ASSLAPLQGDTQY
V gene: TRBV7-2; J gene: TRBJ2-5; CDR3 protein: ASSFTGTGGGETQY
V gene: TRBV7-2; J gene: TRBJ2-3; CDR3 protein: ASSLGTPDTQY
V gene: TRBV19; J gene: TRBJ1-1; CDR3 protein: ASSTDRLNTEAF
V gene: TRBV6-5; J gene: TRBJ2-5; CDR3 protein: ASSRGDSKTQY
V gene: TRBV10-3; J gene: TRBJ2-5; CDR3 protein: AISAGVETQY
V gene: TRBV7-2; J gene: TRBJ2-5; CDR3 protein: ASLQTDKETQY
V gene: TRBV7-9; J gene: TRBJ2-5; CDR3 protein: ASSFGQGIETQY
V gene: TRBV7-2; J gene: TRBJ2-1; CDR3 protein: ASSFGYNEQF
V gene: TRBV5-6; J gene: TRBJ1-5; CDR3 protein: ASTLLGADYQPQH
V gene: TRBV4-1; J gene: TRBJ2-1; CDR3 protein: ASSQDSASYNEQF